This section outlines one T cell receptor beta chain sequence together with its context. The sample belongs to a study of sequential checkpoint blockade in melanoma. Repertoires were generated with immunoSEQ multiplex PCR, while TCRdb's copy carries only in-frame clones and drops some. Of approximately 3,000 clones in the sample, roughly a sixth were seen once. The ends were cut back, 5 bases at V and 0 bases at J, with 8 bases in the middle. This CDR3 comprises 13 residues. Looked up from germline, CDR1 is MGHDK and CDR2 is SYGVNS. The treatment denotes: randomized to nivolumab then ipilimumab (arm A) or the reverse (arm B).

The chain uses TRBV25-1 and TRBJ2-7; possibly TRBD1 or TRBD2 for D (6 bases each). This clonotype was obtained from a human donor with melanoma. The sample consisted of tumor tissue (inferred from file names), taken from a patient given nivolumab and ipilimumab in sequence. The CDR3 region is CASSSGASYEQYF. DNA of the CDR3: TGTGCCAGCAGTTCGGGGGCCTCCTACGAGCAGTACTTC.